The 16 T cell receptor beta chains in this list originate from one sample, sequenced in a study of blood T cell repertoires in COVID-19. This table comes from immunoSEQ multiplex PCR, and its TCRdb copy is limited to in-frame clones, with some not included. The data contain 250,000 to 350,000 clones, approximately 90% of them singletons. The sample was peripheral blood. These receptor sequences come from a woman between 45 and 65 years old with COVID-19, enrolled during active disease.

In its sample, this clone was seen a few times. The V and J genes are TRBV5-1 and TRBJ1-1; D is uncertain. Germline V gene data show CDR1 as SGHRS and CDR2 as YFSETQ. Trimming removed 2 bases at V and 3 bases at J, with 17 bases between. The length of the CDR3 is 16 residues. CDR3 coding DNA: TGCGCCAGCAGCTTTCTAGGTGAGGTATCGTACACTGAAGCTTTCTTT. It yields the protein CASSFLGEVSYTEAFF.

The V and J genes are TRBV7-9 and TRBJ2-3; D is unclear. The CDR3 runs to 15 residues. The V end was cut by 5 bases, the J end by 0 bases, with 12 bases between. The germline gives CDR1 SEHNR, CDR2 FQNEAQ (reference sequence). The CDR3 sequence: CASSLQTLSTDTQYF. CDR3 sequence (DNA): TGTGCCAGCAGCCTACAGACACTGAGCACAGATACGCAGTATTTT.

This clone showed up just a few times. The V and J genes are TRBV23-1 and TRBJ1-5; D remains unclear. TRBV23-1 is an open reading frame, and its role is uncertain. The CDR3 spans 13 residues. Trimming left V 3 bases short and J 6 bases short, with 9 bases between. CDR3 amino acids: CASSQEGCQPQHF. DNA for the CDR3: TGCGCCAGCAGTCAGGAGGGATGTCAGCCCCAGCATTTT.

V gene TRBV7-6 combines with J gene TRBJ2-2, with no clear D. Germline V CDR1 and CDR2: SGHVS, FNYEAQ. This CDR3 has 14 amino acids. V dropped 8 bases and J dropped 0 bases, with 10 bases sitting between them. CDR3 in amino acids: CASFPTTNTGELFF. DNA for the CDR3: TGTGCCAGCTTTCCAACAACGAACACCGGGGAGCTGTTTTTT.

A single count supports this clone. The rearrangement joins TRBV5-1 to TRBJ2-2; D gene uncertain. CDR1 is SGHRS, CDR2 YFSETQ, per germline. This CDR3 has 14 amino acids. The germline V and J ends were trimmed by 0 bases and 4 bases, with 7 bases remaining between them. The CDR3 DNA reads TGCGCCAGCAGCTTGGGAGAGATCACCGGGGAGCTGTTTTTT. Translation gives CASSLGEITGELFF.

This clone was detected only a few times. The chain uses TRBV10-1 and TRBJ2-7; TRBD1 might be the D (6 bases). The CDR3 covers 13 residues. V lost 6 bases and J 2 bases, leaving 11 bases between the germline ends. Germline V gene data show CDR1 as WNHNN and CDR2 as SYGVQD (reference sequence). The CDR3: CASSGDITYEQYF. The CDR3 bases are TGCGCCAGCAGCGGGGACATAACCTACGAGCAGTACTTC.

This clone appeared once. The V call is TRBV7-9, the J call TRBJ2-1, with D maybe TRBD1 (5 bases). The ends were cut back, 5 bases at V and 8 bases at J, with 10 bases in the middle. This CDR3 comprises 12 residues. Germline lookup yields CDR1 SEHNR and CDR2 FQNEAQ (reference sequence). The CDR3 coding sequence is TGTGCCAGCAGCCTCCTAGGGGATGAGCAGTTCTTC. This codes for CASSLLGDEQFF.

V is TRBV30 and J is TRBJ2-7; 9 positions agree with TRBD1. The CDR3 is 20 amino acids. V shed 3 bases, J shed 1 base, and the junction held 22 bases outside the gene matches. Germline CDR1 is GTSNPN and CDR2 is SVGIG (reference sequence). The CDR3: CAWSLYDRDRVFFKSYEQYF. CDR3 coding DNA: TGTGCCTGGAGCCTTTACGACCGGGACAGGGTCTTTTTTAAATCCTACGAGCAGTACTTC.

This clone was seen a single time. This chain connects TRBV24-1 to TRBJ2-4; 7 nucleotides agree with TRBD1. The CDR3 is made up of 15 amino acids. The V gene end was trimmed by 4 bases and the J gene end by 1 base; junction bases not matched to a gene: 3. The germline V gene encodes CDR1 KGHDR and CDR2 SFDVKD. The CDR3 nucleotides read TGTGCCACCAGTGACCCGGGACAGGCCAAAAACATTCAGTACTTC. Its protein is CATSDPGQAKNIQYF.

V and J are TRBV9 and TRBJ1-2, with a weak D call TRBD1 (6 bases). Trimming removed 0 bases from V and 0 bases from J, with 9 bases in between. CDR3 size: 15 residues. The V gene's germline CDR1 is SGDLS and CDR2 YYNGEE. The CDR3 sequence is CASSVANRANYGYTF. The CDR3 coding sequence is TGTGCCAGCAGCGTAGCAAACAGGGCTAACTATGGCTACACCTTC.

This chain connects TRBV7-9 to TRBJ2-5, with D possibly TRBD1 on 6 matching bases. CDR1 is SEHNR and CDR2 is FQNEAQ in the germline V gene (reference sequence). The CDR3 has 15 residues. Trimming removed 4 bases from V and 2 bases from J, with 14 bases in between. CDR3 sequence reads: CASSYPGTTQETQYF. In nucleotides, the CDR3 is TGTGCCAGCAGCTACCCCGGGACAACACAAGAGACCCAGTACTTC.

This chain links TRBV4-1 with TRBJ1-2; D remains ambiguous. The CDR3 spans 12 residues. The V gene lost 4 bases and the J gene lost 8 bases, with 11 bases spanning the gap. Per germline, CDR1 MGHRA and CDR2 YSYEKL. The CDR3 spells CASSPRGGGYTF. CDR3 coding DNA: TGCGCCAGCAGCCCACGGGGTGGCGGCTACACCTTC.

V and J are TRBV4-1 and TRBJ2-7; D is possibly TRBD2 (5 bases). The CDR3 extends over 16 amino acids. Trimming removed 0 bases at V and 4 bases at J, with 16 bases between. CDR1 is MGHRA and CDR2 is YSYEKL in the germline V gene. The CDR3 loop is CASSQDQERVSYEQYF. DNA of the CDR3: TGCGCCAGCAGCCAAGATCAGGAGAGGGTATCGTACGAGCAGTACTTC.

The count of this clone is one. CDR3 in amino acids: CASSLVFGGQGVTQPQHF. The CDR3 DNA sequence: TGCGCCAGCAGCTTGGTCTTCGGCGGTCAGGGGGTAACTCAGCCCCAGCATTTT. The rearrangement uses TRBV5-1 and TRBJ1-5, with TRBD1 identical over 7 bases. Germline V gene data show CDR1 as SGHRS and CDR2 as YFSETQ. The CDR3 is 18 amino acids. V gave up 0 bases and J gave up 6 bases; unmatched junction bases: 15. Based on the CDR3 plus reference TRBV5-1 and TRBJ1-5, the full variable domain is KAGVTQTPRYLIKTRGQQVTLSCSPISGHRSVSWYQQTPGQGLQFLFEYFSETQRNKGNFPGRFSGRQFSNSRSEMNVSTLELGDSALYLCASSLVFGGQGVTQPQHFGDGTRLSIL.

This chain joins TRBV18 and TRBJ2-6; the match to TRBD1 covers 8 bases. The V gene end was trimmed by 1 base and the J gene end by 3 bases; junction bases not matched to a gene: 5. The CDR3 loop spans 17 amino acids. Germline-derived CDR1 and CDR2 are KGHSH and LQKENI. The CDR3 DNA reads as TGTGCCAGCTCACCACGGCAGGGGGCGTTTGGGGCCAACGTCCTGACTTTC. Protein sequence: CASSPRQGAFGANVLTF.

This chain connects TRBV24-1 to TRBJ2-1; 9 nucleotides align to TRBD2. Germline CDR1 and CDR2: KGHDR and SFDVKD. With V trimmed by 4 bases and J by 2 bases, 2 bases remained unmatched. The CDR3 sequence is 15 residues long. CDR3 DNA sequence: TGTGCCACCAGTGAGGCGGGAGGGCCCTACAATGAGCAGTTCTTC. Translation gives CATSEAGGPYNEQFF.